Presented here are 13 T cell receptor beta chains from one specimen sequenced in a study of T cell repertoires in ileal Crohn's disease. Clones were sequenced by immunoSEQ multiplex PCR, and TCRdb holds only the in-frame ones, with some missing. The repertoire holds under 7,000 clones, more than 75% seen once, with 13% to 15% in the top ten. Sequencing input: ileal tissue. These receptors all come from an adult with Crohn's disease.

V is TRBV11-2 and J is TRBJ2-7; 11 bases are a match to TRBD2. Per germline, CDR1 SGHAT and CDR2 FQNNGV. The CDR3 contains 15 residues. After removal of 4 bases from V and 4 bases from J, the junction contained 6 bases not matched to a gene. The CDR3 loop reads CASSSPTSGKYEQYF. For the CDR3, the DNA is TGTGCCAGCAGCTCCCCGACTAGCGGGAAATACGAGCAGTACTTC.

The chain employs TRBV6-5 and TRBJ1-5; TRBD1 matches at 7 bases. The J segment lost 7 bases and the V segment lost 0 bases, leaving 6 bases of the junction unmatched. CDR1 is MNHEY, CDR2 SVGAGI, per germline. The length of the CDR3 is 15 residues. CDR3 in DNA: TGTGCCAGCAGTTACTCTAGGGACAGTACACAGCCCCAGCATTTT. Translated: CASSYSRDSTQPQHF.

This clone was seen once. The gene calls are TRBV2 and TRBJ1-5; unclear D gene. The CDR3 is made up of 11 amino acids. Between the trimmed V and J ends, which lost 6 bases and 4 bases, there was a span of 4 bases. Germline lookup yields CDR1 SNHLY and CDR2 FYNNEI. In DNA form, the CDR3 reads TGTGCCAGCAGGTATAATCAGCCCCAGCATTTT. This encodes CASRYNQPQHF. Based on the CDR3 plus reference TRBV2 and TRBJ1-5, the full variable domain is EPEVTQTPSHQVTQMGQEVILRCVPISNHLYFYWYRQILGQKVEFLVSFYNNEISEKSEIFDDQFSVERPDGSNFTLKIRSTKLEDSAMYFCASRYNQPQHFGDGTRLSIL.

The rearrangement links TRBV6-5 to TRBJ1-3, with TRBD1 as a possible D gene (5 bases). Germline CDR1 and CDR2: MNHEY and SVGAGI. Trimming took 6 bases from V and 0 from J, leaving 6 bases between them. The CDR3 is made up of 13 amino acids. CDR3 nucleotides: TGTGCCAGCAGGACAGCCTCTGGAAACACCATATATTTT. Translation gives CASRTASGNTIYF.

On this clone: At one end the junction does not follow the germline gene, possibly because of a read error. The chain carries TRBV7-8 and TRBJ1-4, with D unclear. The CDR3 is 14 amino acids. Germline V gene lookup returns CDR1 SGHVS and CDR2 FQNEAQ. DNA for the CDR3: TGTGCCAGCAGCTTGTACGAAACTGATGAAAAACTGTTTTTT. This translates into CASSLYETDEKLFF.

This sequence joins TRBV28 and TRBJ2-7, with no clear D. Germline lookup yields CDR1 MDHEN and CDR2 SYDVKM. The V end was cut by 8 bases, the J end by 2 bases, with 13 bases between. The CDR3 covers 13 residues. This chain's CDR3 is CASLDGETYEQYF. CDR3 nucleotide sequence: TGTGCCAGCTTGGACGGAGAGACCTACGAGCAGTACTTC.

The V and J genes are TRBV5-5 and TRBJ1-1, with D possibly TRBD1 on 5 matching bases. The CDR3 spans 13 residues. Germline lookup yields CDR1 SGHKS and CDR2 YYEKEE (reference sequence). Trimming took off 0 bases at V and 8 bases at J, with 11 bases between the two ends. This chain's CDR3 is CASSLGWQGEAFF. The CDR3 bases are TGTGCCAGCAGCTTGGGATGGCAGGGAGAAGCTTTCTTT.

The chain has TRBV6-1 and TRBJ2-7; 9 bases line up with TRBD1. The germline V gene has CDR1 MNHNS and CDR2 SASEGT. This CDR3 spans 15 amino acids. V lost 10 bases to trimming and J lost 4 bases; unmatched junction nucleotides: 14. The CDR3 reads CATNNAGTGKYEQYF. Written as DNA, the CDR3 is TGTGCCACCAACAACGCCGGGACAGGGAAATACGAGCAGTACTTC.

The rearrangement uses TRBV29-1 and TRBJ1-1; perhaps TRBD1 as D (6 bases). Trimming took off 5 bases at V and 5 bases at J, with 12 bases between the two ends. The CDR3 has 12 residues. Germline CDR1 SQVTM, CDR2 ANQGSEA. The CDR3, as DNA: TGCAGCGTTCGATCACAGGGAACTGAAGCTTTCTTT. Amino acids: CSVRSQGTEAFF.

This rearrangement joins TRBV14 to TRBJ1-3, with D hard to call. This CDR3 comprises 13 residues. Germline V CDR1 and CDR2: SGHDN, FVKESK. V lost 5 bases to trimming and J lost 0 bases, with 5 bases between them. The chain's CDR3 is CASSFSSGNTIYF. The CDR3 coding sequence is TGTGCCAGCAGCTTTAGCTCTGGAAACACCATATATTTT.

The rearrangement uses TRBV4-1 and TRBJ2-1; 9 nucleotides align to TRBD1. In germline, CDR1 is MGHRA, CDR2 YSYEKL. V gave up 3 bases and J gave up 4 bases; unmatched junction bases: 7. CDR3 length: 16 residues. In DNA, the CDR3 is TGCGCCAGCAGCCATGACGCCGGGACAGGGTACAATGAGCAGTTCTTC. Its protein is CASSHDAGTGYNEQFF.

This chain links TRBV15 with TRBJ1-6; D not certain. Germline CDR1 is LNHNV and CDR2 is YYDKDF (reference sequence). The CDR3 sequence is 15 residues long. The germline V and J ends were trimmed by 5 bases and 6 bases, with 14 bases remaining between them. Here the CDR3 reads CATSDRASGNSPLHF. The CDR3 DNA is TGTGCCACCAGCGACCGGGCATCCGGTAATTCACCCCTCCACTTT.

This clone was seen just once. The chain employs TRBV2 and TRBJ1-2; TRBD1 matches at 8 bases. The germline gives CDR1 SNHLY, CDR2 FYNNEI. V was clipped by 5 bases and J by 5 bases; unmatched bases: 7. The CDR3 runs to 14 residues. CDR3 nucleotides: TGTGCCAGCAGTCTAGGACAGGGAGGGTATGGCTACACCTTC. Translation gives CASSLGQGGYGYTF.